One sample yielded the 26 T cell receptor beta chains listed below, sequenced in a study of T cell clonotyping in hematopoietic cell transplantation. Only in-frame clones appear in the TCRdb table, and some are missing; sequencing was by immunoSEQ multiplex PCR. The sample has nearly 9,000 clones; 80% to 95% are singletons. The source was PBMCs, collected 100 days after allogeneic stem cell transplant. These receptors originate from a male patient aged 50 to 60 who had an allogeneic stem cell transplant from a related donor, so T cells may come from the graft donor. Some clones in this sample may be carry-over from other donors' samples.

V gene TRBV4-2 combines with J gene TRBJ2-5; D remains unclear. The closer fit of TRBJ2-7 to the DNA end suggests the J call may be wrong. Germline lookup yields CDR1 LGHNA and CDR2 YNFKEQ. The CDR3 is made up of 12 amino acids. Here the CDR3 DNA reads TGTGCCAGCGGTTTGAGCTCCTACGAGCAGTACTTC. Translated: CASGLSSYEQYF.

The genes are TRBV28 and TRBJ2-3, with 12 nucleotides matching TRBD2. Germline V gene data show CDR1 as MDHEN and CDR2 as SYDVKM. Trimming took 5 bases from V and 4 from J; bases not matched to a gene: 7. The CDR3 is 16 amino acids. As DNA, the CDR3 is TGTGCCAGCAGTCCCCCGACTAGCGGGGGCGCAGATACGCAGTATTTT. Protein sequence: CASSPPTSGGADTQYF.

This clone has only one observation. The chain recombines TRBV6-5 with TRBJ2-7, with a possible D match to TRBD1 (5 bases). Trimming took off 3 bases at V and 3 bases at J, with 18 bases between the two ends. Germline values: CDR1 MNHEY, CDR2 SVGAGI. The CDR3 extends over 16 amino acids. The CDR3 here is CASSYLTVDSHYEQYF. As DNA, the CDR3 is TGTGCCAGCAGTTATTTGACTGTCGACAGTCACTACGAGCAGTACTTC.

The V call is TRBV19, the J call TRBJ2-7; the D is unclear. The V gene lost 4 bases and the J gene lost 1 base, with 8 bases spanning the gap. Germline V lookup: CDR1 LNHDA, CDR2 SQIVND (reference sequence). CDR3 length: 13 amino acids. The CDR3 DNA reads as TGTGCCAGTAGTACAGTCGGGTCCTACGAGCAGTACTTC. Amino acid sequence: CASSTVGSYEQYF.

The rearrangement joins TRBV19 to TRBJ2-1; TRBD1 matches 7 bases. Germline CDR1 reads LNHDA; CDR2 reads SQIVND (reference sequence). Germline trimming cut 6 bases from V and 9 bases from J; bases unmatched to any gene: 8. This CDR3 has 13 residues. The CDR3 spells CASRVGGRGEQFF. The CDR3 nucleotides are TGTGCCAGTAGAGTAGGGGGCCGGGGTGAGCAGTTCTTC.

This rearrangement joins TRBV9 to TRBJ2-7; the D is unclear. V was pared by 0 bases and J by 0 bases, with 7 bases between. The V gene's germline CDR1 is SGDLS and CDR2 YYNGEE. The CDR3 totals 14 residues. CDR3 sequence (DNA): TGTGCCAGCAGCGTAGACTGGAGCTCCTACGAGCAGTACTTC. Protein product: CASSVDWSSYEQYF. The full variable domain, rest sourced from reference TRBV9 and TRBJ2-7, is DSGVTQTPKHLITATGQRVTLRCSPRSGDLSVYWYQQSLDQGLQFLIQYYNGEERAKGNILERFSAQQFPDLHSELNLSSLELGDSALYFCASSVDWSSYEQYFGPGTRLTVT.

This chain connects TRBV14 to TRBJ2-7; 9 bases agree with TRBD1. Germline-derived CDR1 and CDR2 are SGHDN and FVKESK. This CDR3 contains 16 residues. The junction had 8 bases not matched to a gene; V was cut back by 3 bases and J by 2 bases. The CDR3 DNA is TGTGCCAGCAGCCACCTCGGACAGGGGTCCACCTACGAGCAGTACTTC. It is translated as CASSHLGQGSTYEQYF.

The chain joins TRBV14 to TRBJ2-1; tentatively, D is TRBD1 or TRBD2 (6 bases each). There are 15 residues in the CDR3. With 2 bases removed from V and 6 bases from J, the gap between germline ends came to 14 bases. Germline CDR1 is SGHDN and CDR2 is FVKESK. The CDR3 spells CASSQTAGGGNEQFF. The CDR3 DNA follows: TGTGCCAGCAGCCAAACCGCCGGAGGGGGCAATGAGCAGTTCTTC.

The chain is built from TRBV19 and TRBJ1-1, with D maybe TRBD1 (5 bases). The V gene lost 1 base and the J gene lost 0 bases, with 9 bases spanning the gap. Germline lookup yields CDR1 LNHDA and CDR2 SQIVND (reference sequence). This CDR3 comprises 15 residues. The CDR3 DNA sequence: TGTGCCAGTAGTATAGGGGGACCCCTGAACACTGAAGCTTTCTTT. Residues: CASSIGGPLNTEAFF. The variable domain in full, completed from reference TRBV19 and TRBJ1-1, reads DGGITQSPKYLFRKEGQNVTLSCEQNLNHDAMYWYRQDPGQGLRLIYYSQIVNDFQKGDIAEGYSVSREKKESFPLTVTSAQKNPTAFYLCASSIGGPLNTEAFFGQGTRLTVV.

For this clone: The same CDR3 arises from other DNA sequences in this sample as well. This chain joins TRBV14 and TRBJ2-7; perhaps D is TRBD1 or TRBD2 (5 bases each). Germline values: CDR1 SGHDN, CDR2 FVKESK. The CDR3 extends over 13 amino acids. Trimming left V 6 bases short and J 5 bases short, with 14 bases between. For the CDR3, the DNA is TGTGCCAGCAGTCCGGGGCAGGGCAACGAGCAGTACTTC. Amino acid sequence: CASSPGQGNEQYF.

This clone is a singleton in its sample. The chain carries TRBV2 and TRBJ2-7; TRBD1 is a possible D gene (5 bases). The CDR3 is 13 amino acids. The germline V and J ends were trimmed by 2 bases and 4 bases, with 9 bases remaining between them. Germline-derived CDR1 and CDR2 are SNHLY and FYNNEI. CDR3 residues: CASSETQGYEQYF. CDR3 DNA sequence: TGTGCCAGCAGTGAAACTCAGGGATACGAGCAGTACTTC.

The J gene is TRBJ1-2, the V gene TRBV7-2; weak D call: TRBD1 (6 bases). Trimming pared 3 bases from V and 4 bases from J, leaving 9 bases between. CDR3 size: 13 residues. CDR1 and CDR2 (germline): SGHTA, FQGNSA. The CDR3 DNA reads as TGTGCCAGCAGCTTTGGGGGCGCCTATGGCTACACCTTC. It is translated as CASSFGGAYGYTF. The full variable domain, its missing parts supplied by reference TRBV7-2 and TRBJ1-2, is GAGVSQSPSNKVTEKGKDVELRCDPISGHTALYWYRQSLGQGLEFLIYFQGNSAPDKSGLPSDRFSAERTGGSVSTLTIQRTQQEDSAVYLCASSFGGAYGYTFGSGTRLTVV.

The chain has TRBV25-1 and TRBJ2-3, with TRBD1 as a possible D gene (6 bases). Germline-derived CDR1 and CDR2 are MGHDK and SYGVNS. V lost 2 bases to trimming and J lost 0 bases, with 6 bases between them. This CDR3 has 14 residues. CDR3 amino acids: CASSETGSTDTQYF. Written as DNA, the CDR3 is TGTGCCAGCAGTGAAACAGGGAGCACAGATACGCAGTATTTT.

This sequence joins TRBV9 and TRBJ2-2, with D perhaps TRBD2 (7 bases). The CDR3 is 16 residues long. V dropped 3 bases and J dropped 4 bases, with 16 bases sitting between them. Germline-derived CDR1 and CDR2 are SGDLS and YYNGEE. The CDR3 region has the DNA TGTGCCAGCAGCGCGATGGGGGGGGCCGGCACCGGGGAGCTGTTTTTT. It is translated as CASSAMGGAGTGELFF.

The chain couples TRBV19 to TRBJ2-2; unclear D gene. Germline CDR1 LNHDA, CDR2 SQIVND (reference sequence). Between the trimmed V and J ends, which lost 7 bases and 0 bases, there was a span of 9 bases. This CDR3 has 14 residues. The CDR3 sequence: CASTQVPNTGELFF. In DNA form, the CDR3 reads TGTGCCAGTACCCAAGTACCGAACACCGGGGAGCTGTTTTTT.

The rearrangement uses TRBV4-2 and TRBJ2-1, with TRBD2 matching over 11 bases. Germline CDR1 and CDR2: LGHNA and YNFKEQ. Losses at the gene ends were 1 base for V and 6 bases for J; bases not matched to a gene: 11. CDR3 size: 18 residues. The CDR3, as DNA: TGTGCCAGCAGCCAAGTGAGGGTCGGCCTAGCGGGAGGCAATGAGCAGTTCTTC. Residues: CASSQVRVGLAGGNEQFF.

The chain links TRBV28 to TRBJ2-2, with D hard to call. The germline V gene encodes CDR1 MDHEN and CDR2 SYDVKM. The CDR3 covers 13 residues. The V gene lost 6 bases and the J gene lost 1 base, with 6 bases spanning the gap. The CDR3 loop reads CASRNRNTGELFF. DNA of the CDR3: TGTGCCAGCAGGAACAGGAACACCGGGGAGCTGTTTTTT.

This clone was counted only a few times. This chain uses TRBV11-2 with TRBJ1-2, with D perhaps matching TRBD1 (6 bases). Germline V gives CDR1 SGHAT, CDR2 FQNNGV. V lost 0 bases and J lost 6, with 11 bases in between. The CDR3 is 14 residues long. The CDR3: CASSLEQGRDGYTF. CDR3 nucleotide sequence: TGTGCCAGCAGCTTAGAGCAGGGGAGGGATGGCTACACCTTC.

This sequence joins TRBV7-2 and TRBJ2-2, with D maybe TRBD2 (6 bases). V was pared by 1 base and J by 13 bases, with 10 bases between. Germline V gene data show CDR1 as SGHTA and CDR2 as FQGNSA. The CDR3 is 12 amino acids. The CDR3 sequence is CASSLVLARLFF. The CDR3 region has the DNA TGTGCCAGCAGCTTAGTCCTAGCGAGGCTGTTTTTT.

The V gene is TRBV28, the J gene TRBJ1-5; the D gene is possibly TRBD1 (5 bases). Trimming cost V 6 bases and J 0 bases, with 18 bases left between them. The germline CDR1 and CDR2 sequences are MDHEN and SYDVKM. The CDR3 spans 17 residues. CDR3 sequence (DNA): TGTGCCAGCAGGCTTAACCCTAGGGACGGTAGCAATCAGCCCCAGCATTTT. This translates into CASRLNPRDGSNQPQHF.

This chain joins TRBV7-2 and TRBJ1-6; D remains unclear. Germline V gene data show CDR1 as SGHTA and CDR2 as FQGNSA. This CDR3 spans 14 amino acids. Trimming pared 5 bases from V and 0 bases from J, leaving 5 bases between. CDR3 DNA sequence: TGTGCCAGCAGCCCAGACTCCTATAATTCACCCCTCCACTTT. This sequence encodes CASSPDSYNSPLHF.

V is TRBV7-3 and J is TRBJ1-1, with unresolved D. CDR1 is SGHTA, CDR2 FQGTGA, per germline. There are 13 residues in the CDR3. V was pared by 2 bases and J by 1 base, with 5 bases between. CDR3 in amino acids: CASSLGENTEAFF. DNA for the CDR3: TGTGCCAGCAGCTTAGGGGAGAACACTGAAGCTTTCTTT.

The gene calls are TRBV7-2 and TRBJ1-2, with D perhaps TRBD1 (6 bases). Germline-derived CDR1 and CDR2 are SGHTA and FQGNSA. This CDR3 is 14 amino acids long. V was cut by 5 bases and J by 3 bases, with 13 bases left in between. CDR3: CASSPRGGDYGYTF. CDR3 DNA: TGTGCCAGCAGCCCCCGGGGGGGCGACTATGGCTACACCTTC.

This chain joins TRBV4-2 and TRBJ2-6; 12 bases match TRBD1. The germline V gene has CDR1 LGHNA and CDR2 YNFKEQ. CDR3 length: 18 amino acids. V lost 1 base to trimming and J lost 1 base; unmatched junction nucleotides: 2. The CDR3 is CASSQAGQGASGANVLTF. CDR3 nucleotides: TGTGCCAGCAGCCAAGCGGGACAGGGGGCATCTGGGGCCAACGTCCTGACTTTC.

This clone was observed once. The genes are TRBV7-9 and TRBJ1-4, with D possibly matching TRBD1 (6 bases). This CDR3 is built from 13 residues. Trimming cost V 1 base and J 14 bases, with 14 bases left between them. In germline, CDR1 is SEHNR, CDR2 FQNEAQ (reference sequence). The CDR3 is CASSLEGQGLLFF. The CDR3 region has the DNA TGTGCCAGCAGCTTAGAAGGGCAGGGGCTCCTGTTTTTT.

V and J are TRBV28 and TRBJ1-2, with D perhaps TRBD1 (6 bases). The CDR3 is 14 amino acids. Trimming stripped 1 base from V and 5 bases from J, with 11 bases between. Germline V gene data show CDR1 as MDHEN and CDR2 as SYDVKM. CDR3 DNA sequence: TGTGCCAGCAGTTTATCGGGGGCGGGTTATGGCTACACCTTC. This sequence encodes CASSLSGAGYGYTF.